These 26 T cell receptor beta chains were all obtained from the same sample, sequenced in a study of blood T cell repertoires in COVID-19. Profiling relied on immunoSEQ multiplex PCR, and the TCRdb table lists in-frame clones only, not all of them. The sample has approximately 300,000 clones; just under 85% are singletons. The sequenced sample consisted of peripheral blood. All receptors come from a woman between 45 and 65 years old with active or convalescent COVID-19.

This clone was found a few times. The identical CDR3 is also encoded by other nucleotide sequences in the sample. The chain employs TRBV5-1 and TRBJ1-3, with 8 nucleotides matching TRBD1. The J segment lost 0 bases and the V segment lost 3 bases, leaving 5 bases of the junction unmatched. The CDR3 sequence is 16 residues long. Germline assignment: CDR1 SGHRS and CDR2 YFSETQ. The CDR3 nucleotides are TGCGCCAGCAGCTCAGGACAGGGCGTCTCTGGAAACACCATATATTTT. Translation: CASSSGQGVSGNTIYF.

The rearrangement joins TRBV28 to TRBJ2-2; 9 nucleotides agree with TRBD2. The V and J ends lost 4 bases and 5 bases, in that order; junction bases with no gene match: 5. This CDR3 contains 15 residues. In germline, CDR1 is MDHEN, CDR2 SYDVKM. The CDR3 loop is CASSSGLARTGELFF. The CDR3 DNA reads as TGTGCCAGCAGTTCTGGACTAGCGCGTACCGGGGAGCTGTTTTTT.

This clone showed up just once. The chain couples TRBV15 to TRBJ2-1, with 10 bases identical to TRBD2. The V gene's germline CDR1 is LNHNV and CDR2 YYDKDF (reference sequence). CDR3 length equals 17 residues. V was pared by 0 bases and J by 8 bases, with 10 bases of the junction left unmatched. As DNA, the CDR3 is TGTGCCACCAGCAGAGACCCCCCTAGCGGGAGTATAGATGAGCAGTTCTTC. Its protein is CATSRDPPSGSIDEQFF.

This clone was detected a few times. V is TRBV4-1 and J is TRBJ1-2; D gene unclear. With 1 base removed from V and 8 bases from J, the gap between germline ends came to 20 bases. This CDR3 spans 16 amino acids. Germline V lookup: CDR1 MGHRA, CDR2 YSYEKL. CDR3 sequence reads: CASSQVSGVGTRGYTF. CDR3 bases: TGCGCCAGCAGCCAAGTAAGCGGGGTCGGAACTAGAGGCTACACCTTC.

V is TRBV7-2 and J is TRBJ1-1; 7 nucleotides align to TRBD1. Germline trimming cut 6 bases from V and 1 base from J; bases unmatched to any gene: 5. Germline CDR1 and CDR2: SGHTA and FQGNSA. The CDR3 sequence is 14 residues long. The CDR3 DNA reads TGTGCCAGCAGGGAGGGGGCAGGGAACACTGAAGCTTTCTTT. It codes for CASREGAGNTEAFF.

This sequence joins TRBV19 and TRBJ2-1; 12 bases line up with TRBD2. V lost 9 bases, J lost 4 bases, and 4 bases stayed unmatched. The CDR3 contains 14 residues. The germline V gene encodes CDR1 LNHDA and CDR2 SQIVND (reference sequence). CDR3 region: CASRTSGKYNEQFF. CDR3 DNA: TGTGCCAGCCGGACTAGCGGGAAATACAATGAGCAGTTCTTC.

The chain is built from TRBV6-2 or TRBV6-3 and TRBJ2-2, with D possibly being TRBD2 (6 bases). CDR1 and CDR2 (germline): MNHEY, SVGEGT. V lost 4 bases and J lost 6, with 15 bases in between. This CDR3 comprises 15 residues. The CDR3 sequence is CASSSTTRRAGELFF. The CDR3 DNA reads as TGTGCCAGCAGTTCTACGACTAGACGCGCCGGGGAGCTGTTTTTT.

This clone showed up just once. The rearrangement uses TRBV20-1 and TRBJ1-1; D remains unclear. V dropped 7 bases and J dropped 11 bases, with 23 bases sitting between them. Germline lookup yields CDR1 DFQATT and CDR2 SNEGSKA (reference sequence). The CDR3 spans 13 residues. CDR3 sequence: CSGSSSGPGTAFF. The CDR3 coding sequence is TGCAGTGGTAGTTCATCAGGCCCCGGAACGGCTTTCTTT.

The chain recombines TRBV2 with TRBJ2-7; D might be TRBD1 (5 bases). Per the germline V gene, CDR1 is SNHLY and CDR2 is FYNNEI. The CDR3 spans 12 residues. Trimming left V 8 bases short and J 5 bases short, with 13 bases between. In nucleotides, the CDR3 is TGTGCCAGCGCCAGGGTAGATGACGAGCAGTACTTC. Its protein product is CASARVDDEQYF.

A few counts support this clone. The conserved phenylalanine or tryptophan is not found at the CDR3 terminus, so this likely reflects a read error. The DNA is omitted, as the CDR3 cannot be located on it reliably, and the CDR3 follows TCRdb's listing. V and J are TRBV18 and TRBJ2-7; the D call of TRBD2 is as the table states it, not checked on the DNA. From germline, CDR1 is KGHSH and CDR2 LQKENI. The CDR3 length is 12 residues, termini included. The CDR3 here is CASSSVTSGASL.

In nucleotides, the CDR3 is TGTGCCAGCAGTCCCCCCAAGAACACTGAAGCTTTCTTT. The encoded protein is CASSPPKNTEAFF. The chain has TRBV6-6 and TRBJ1-1; no clear D gene. V was cut by 5 bases and J by 1 base, with 8 bases left in between. The CDR3 extends over 13 amino acids. The V gene's germline CDR1 is MNHNY and CDR2 SVGAGI (reference sequence).

The chain employs TRBV28 and TRBJ1-1; no clear D. V lost 2 bases to trimming and J lost 6 bases, with 13 bases between them. CDR1 is MDHEN and CDR2 is SYDVKM in the germline V gene. The CDR3 runs to 14 residues. CDR3 sequence: CASSLEGVRPEAFF. The CDR3 DNA sequence: TGTGCCAGCAGTTTAGAGGGCGTGAGGCCTGAAGCTTTCTTT.

This chain connects TRBV27 to TRBJ1-6; D possibly corresponds to TRBD1 (5 bases). The germline V and J ends were trimmed by 7 bases and 15 bases, with 19 bases remaining between them. Per the germline V gene, CDR1 is MNHEY and CDR2 is SMNVEV (reference sequence). The CDR3 runs to 13 residues. CDR3 bases: TGTGCCAGCACCCCCACCGGTGGGGGGTACCTCCACTTT. This translates into CASTPTGGGYLHF.

The rearrangement links TRBV10-2 to TRBJ2-5; perhaps TRBD2 as D (6 bases). This CDR3 is built from 15 residues. Germline CDR1 reads WSHSY; CDR2 reads SAAADI. The germline V and J ends were trimmed by 2 bases and 5 bases, with 15 bases remaining between them. The CDR3 reads CASSEGRRPRETQYF. CDR3 sequence (DNA): TGCGCCAGCAGTGAGGGGAGGCGTCCCCGGGAGACCCAGTACTTC.

The rearrangement uses TRBV15 and TRBJ1-5; 9 bases are shared with TRBD1. CDR3 length equals 20 residues. Per germline, CDR1 LNHNV and CDR2 YYDKDF (reference sequence). V lost 4 bases, J lost 6 bases, and 22 bases stayed unmatched. CDR3 region: CATSIGGRGVTGGGGQPQHF. The CDR3 DNA reads as TGTGCCACCAGCATTGGAGGCCGGGGGGTTACAGGGGGCGGAGGTCAGCCCCAGCATTTT.

The rearrangement links TRBV11-3 to TRBJ2-1; TRBD1 matches 12 bases. CDR3 length equals 15 residues. Germline trimming cut 5 bases from V and 8 bases from J; bases unmatched to any gene: 7. The germline gives CDR1 SGHNT, CDR2 YENEEA. The CDR3 DNA follows: TGTGCCAGCAGCCAGGGGACAGGGGGCGTATATGAGCAGTTCTTC. Protein: CASSQGTGGVYEQFF.

The V gene is TRBV3-1 (or the pseudogene TRBV3-2), the J gene TRBJ1-1; D is ambiguous. Between the trimmed V and J ends, which lost 4 bases and 5 bases, there was a span of 17 bases. The length of the CDR3 is 15 residues. Germline assignment: CDR1 LGHDT and CDR2 YNNKEL (reference sequence). The CDR3 DNA reads as TGTGCCAGCAGCCCCTCGCATAGAGGGTTTACTGAAGCTTTCTTT. As protein: CASSPSHRGFTEAFF.

The chain links TRBV6-2 or TRBV6-3 to TRBJ2-3; 11 nucleotides align to TRBD2. The CDR3 has 16 residues. Germline CDR1 and CDR2: MNHEY and SVGEGT. The ends lost 2 bases at V and 6 bases at J; junction bases unmatched: 7. CDR3 sequence reads: CASSYVSGRASDTQYF. CDR3 DNA sequence: TGTGCCAGCAGTTACGTTAGCGGGAGGGCCTCTGATACGCAGTATTTT.

CDR3 coding DNA: TGCGCCAGCAGCCTCAGGCAGAACACTGAAGCTTTCTTT. Its protein product is CASSLRQNTEAFF. The J gene is TRBJ1-1, the V gene TRBV5-1; no clear D. The V and J ends lost 4 bases and 1 base respectively, with 8 bases between them. The CDR3 loop spans 13 amino acids. Germline-derived CDR1 and CDR2 are SGHRS and YFSETQ. The variable domain in full, with the rest retrieved from reference TRBV5-1 and TRBJ1-1, is KAGVTQTPRYLIKTRGQQVTLSCSPISGHRSVSWYQQTPGQGLQFLFEYFSETQRNKGNFPGRFSGRQFSNSRSEMNVSTLELGDSALYLCASSLRQNTEAFFGQGTRLTVV.

The rearrangement uses TRBV2 and TRBJ2-3; TRBD2 aligns across 13 bases. J lost 5 bases, V lost 4 bases, and 6 bases had no gene match. This CDR3 region has 16 residues. Germline CDR1 and CDR2: SNHLY and FYNNEI. The DNA of the CDR3 is TGTGCCAGCAGTGGACAACTAGCGGGAGGGCTAGATACGCAGTATTTT. Its translation: CASSGQLAGGLDTQYF.

The chain is built from TRBV7-9 and TRBJ1-3; D gene uncertain. Per the germline V gene, CDR1 is SEHNR and CDR2 is FQNEAQ (reference sequence). This CDR3 has 12 amino acids. Trimming stripped 1 base from V and 10 bases from J, with 8 bases between. Here the CDR3 DNA reads TGTGCCAGCAGCTTAGTACACAAGACCATATATTTT. This encodes CASSLVHKTIYF.

The chain combines TRBV27 with TRBJ1-1, with D uncertain. The length of the CDR3 is 11 residues. Germline CDR1 is MNHEY and CDR2 is SMNVEV (reference sequence). Trimming removed 8 bases from V and 4 bases from J, with 8 bases in between. The CDR3 DNA sequence: TGTGCCAGCGGCGGGTTCACTGAAGCTTTCTTT. Translated, it gives CASGGFTEAFF.

The chain carries TRBV18 and TRBJ1-2, with 7 bases that match TRBD1. Germline CDR1 is KGHSH and CDR2 is LQKENI. V trimming: 4 bases; J trimming: 3 bases; junction bases outside the gene matches: 5. The CDR3 extends over 14 amino acids. In nucleotides, the CDR3 is TGTGCCAGCTCACTCTCCGGGACAGACTATGGCTACACCTTC. It translates to CASSLSGTDYGYTF.

The V and J genes are TRBV30 and TRBJ1-5, with 8 positions matching TRBD1. CDR1 and CDR2 from the germline V gene are GTSNPN and SVGIG (reference sequence). J lost 6 bases, V lost 5 bases, and 15 bases had no gene match. The CDR3 runs to 16 residues. The CDR3 region is CAWGLPFQGAAQPQHF. The CDR3, as DNA: TGTGCCTGGGGTCTCCCCTTCCAGGGGGCGGCTCAGCCCCAGCATTTT.

This chain uses TRBV6-5 with TRBJ1-1; D may be TRBD1 (6 bases). Trimming stripped 7 bases from V and 10 bases from J, with 22 bases between. Germline lookup yields CDR1 MNHEY and CDR2 SVGAGI. This CDR3 spans 14 amino acids. Here the CDR3 reads CASTDILITGRAFF. The CDR3 region has the DNA TGTGCCAGCACCGACATACTAATAACAGGGCGAGCTTTCTTT.

The chain employs TRBV19 and TRBJ2-7, with D possibly being TRBD1 (5 bases). Germline CDR1 is LNHDA and CDR2 is SQIVND (reference sequence). Deletions cut 3 bases from V and 5 bases from J, with 17 bases between. CDR3 length: 15 amino acids. In DNA form, the CDR3 reads TGTGCCAGTAGTATCGGGCAGGGTTCTGCCAACGAGCAGTACTTC. Amino acids: CASSIGQGSANEQYF. The full variable domain, its missing parts supplied by reference TRBV19 and TRBJ2-7, is DGGITQSPKYLFRKEGQNVTLSCEQNLNHDAMYWYRQDPGQGLRLIYYSQIVNDFQKGDIAEGYSVSREKKESFPLTVTSAQKNPTAFYLCASSIGQGSANEQYFGPGTRLTVT.